The rows below give T cell receptor beta chains drawn from one sample of a study of blood T cell repertoires in COVID-19. The assay was immunoSEQ multiplex PCR, and TCRdb's table has in-frame clones only and misses some. Of tens of thousands of clones listed, about 75% were seen once; the top ten hold around 50%. Sequenced: peripheral blood. These receptors were collected from an elderly woman with acute or convalescent COVID-19. Each CDR3 is given with its conserved first and last residue. The D gene is left open where the match is weak. Clone size is not always given. Where it is, it says once, few, many or a class for expanded clones.

j_call: TRBJ1-4; v_call: TRBV29-1; clone_size: .; d_call: .; cdr3_aa: CSVEYPGHEEKLFF
j_call: TRBJ1-6; v_call: TRBV27; clone_size: many; d_call: .; cdr3_aa: CASSLQGPLYNSPLHF
j_call: TRBJ2-5; v_call: TRBV28; clone_size: .; d_call: .; cdr3_aa: CASSFPEETQYF
j_call: TRBJ2-1; v_call: TRBV19; clone_size: .; d_call: .; cdr3_aa: CASSMGSSNEQFF
j_call: TRBJ2-3; v_call: TRBV5-4; clone_size: .; d_call: .; cdr3_aa: CASSLDGGATDTQYF
j_call: TRBJ2-2; v_call: TRBV4-1; clone_size: medium-sized; d_call: TRBD2; cdr3_aa: CASSQDRAGASGELFF
j_call: TRBJ1-1; v_call: TRBV7-3; clone_size: .; d_call: TRBD1; cdr3_aa: CASSLKPGTEITEAFF
j_call: TRBJ2-7; v_call: TRBV7-9; clone_size: once; d_call: .; cdr3_aa: CASSSVTYEQYF
j_call: TRBJ2-5; v_call: TRBV30; clone_size: once; d_call: TRBD1; cdr3_aa: CAWREGGDRQFETQYF
j_call: TRBJ2-7; v_call: TRBV28; clone_size: .; d_call: .; cdr3_aa: CASRTQSYEQYF
j_call: TRBJ1-3; v_call: TRBV29-1; clone_size: .; d_call: .; cdr3_aa: CSAEPSSGNTIYF
j_call: TRBJ2-7; v_call: TRBV27; clone_size: .; d_call: TRBD1; cdr3_aa: CASRRAGTGDSYEQYF